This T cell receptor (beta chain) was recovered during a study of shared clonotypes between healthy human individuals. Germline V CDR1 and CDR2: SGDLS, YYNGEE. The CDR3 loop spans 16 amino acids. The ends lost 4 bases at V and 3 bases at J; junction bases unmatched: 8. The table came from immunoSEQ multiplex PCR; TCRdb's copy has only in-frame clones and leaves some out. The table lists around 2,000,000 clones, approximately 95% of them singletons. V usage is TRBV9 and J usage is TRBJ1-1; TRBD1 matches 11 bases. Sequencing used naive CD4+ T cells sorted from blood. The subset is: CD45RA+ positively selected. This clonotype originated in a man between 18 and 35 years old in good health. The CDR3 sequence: CASSYGQGAPDTEAFF. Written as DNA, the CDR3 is TGTGCCAGCAGCTACGGACAGGGGGCGCCGGACACTGAAGCTTTCTTT.